One and the same sample provided the 9 T cell receptor beta chains below, sequenced in a study of Graves' ophthalmopathy and Graves' hyperthyroidism. The TCR beta CDR3 regions underwent amplification from RNA transcripts. Investigators did first-round RT-PCR with HTBI primers, then second-round multiplex PCR. TCRdb reanalysed the multiplex PCR reads using MiXCR and keeps one entry per CDR3 protein. The sample lists some 350,000 distinct CDR3 sequences, roughly 15% seen once, with about 2.4% in the top ten. Sequencing was carried out using peripheral blood. Source of these receptors: an adult woman with stable Graves' hyperthyroidism.

This clonotype was picked up many times. The chain links TRBV27 to TRBJ1-1, with 8 nucleotides matching TRBD1. Germline CDR1 and CDR2: MNHEY and SMNVEV (reference sequence). The J segment lost 4 bases and the V segment lost 4 bases, leaving 17 bases of the junction unmatched. There are 18 residues in the CDR3. CDR3 bases: TGTGCCAGCAGTTCGGCACGCACAGGGGGTTGGAGGGTCACTGAAGCTTTCTTT. It specifies CASSSARTGGWRVTEAFF.

This clonotype was counted at least ten times. The genes are TRBV28 and TRBJ1-2; TRBD1 is a possible D gene (6 bases). Germline loops: CDR1 MDHEN, CDR2 SYDVKM. This CDR3 region has 14 residues. V dropped 3 bases and J dropped 3 bases, with 11 bases sitting between them. CDR3 coding DNA: TGTGCCAGCAGTTTGGGGGGCGGGTACTATGGCTACACCTTC. It specifies CASSLGGGYYGYTF.

This clonotype was seen repeatedly, ten times or more. V and J are TRBV20-1 and TRBJ2-7, with 10 bases identical to TRBD2. This CDR3 is built from 13 residues. Germline CDR1 DFQATT, CDR2 SNEGSKA (reference sequence). Losses at the gene ends were 3 bases for V and 6 bases for J; bases not matched to a gene: 5. This CDR3 reads CSASLAGAGEQYF. CDR3 sequence (DNA): TGCAGTGCTAGTCTAGCGGGAGCCGGCGAGCAGTACTTC.

This clonotype was counted ten times or more. This sequence may be a read error, since a much larger clone differs from it by one base. A read error is likely, as this CDR3 ends without the conserved phenylalanine or tryptophan. The chain links TRBV12-5 to TRBJ2-7, with TRBD2 identical over 11 bases. In germline, CDR1 is LGHNT, CDR2 FRNRAP. V shed 5 bases and J 3 bases; nucleotides not matched to a gene: 15. CDR3 length: 18 residues. DNA of the CDR3: TGTGCTAGTGGTAAAGGTCGACTAGCGGGATACGGGGACTACGAGCAGTACCTC. It encodes CASGKGRLAGYGDYEQYL.

The genes are TRBV19 and TRBJ2-2, with TRBD2 identical over 9 bases. The germline CDR1 and CDR2 sequences are LNHDA and SQIVND (reference sequence). There are 18 residues in the CDR3. Losses at the gene ends were 5 bases for V and 5 bases for J; bases not matched to a gene: 15. As DNA, the CDR3 is TGTGCCAGTAGTCCCGGTTCATACGCGGGAGGGTTAACCGGGGAGCTGTTTTTT. This translates into CASSPGSYAGGLTGELFF. Together with reference TRBV19 and TRBJ2-2, the CDR3 gives the full variable domain: DGGITQSPKYLFRKEGQNVTLSCEQNLNHDAMYWYRQDPGQGLRLIYYSQIVNDFQKGDIAEGYSVSREKKESFPLTVTSAQKNPTAFYLCASSPGSYAGGLTGELFFGEGSRLTVL.

Worth noting for this clonotype: A much larger clone lies a single base off, so this may be a read error. V usage is TRBV9 and J usage is TRBJ1-2; the D gene is possibly TRBD1 (5 bases). In germline, CDR1 is SGDLS, CDR2 YYNGEE. Between the trimmed V and J ends, which lost 3 bases and 3 bases, there was a span of 12 bases. The CDR3 loop spans 14 amino acids. The CDR3 DNA is TGTGCCAGCAGCGAGGACGGGGGGGACTATGGCTACACCTTC. This translates into CASSEDGGDYGYTF.

The rearrangement joins TRBV12-3 or TRBV12-4 to TRBJ1-1; D gene unclear. The CDR3 sequence is 13 residues long. V dropped 8 bases and J dropped 4 bases, with 14 bases sitting between them. CDR3 residues: CASPRALGTEAFF. CDR3 in DNA: TGTGCCAGCCCAAGGGCCCTGGGCACTGAAGCTTTCTTT.

This clonotype has ten or more counts. The chain joins TRBV10-3 to TRBJ2-7; 9 bases line up with TRBD1. The CDR3 runs to 17 residues. V lost 3 bases, J lost 1 base, and 10 bases stayed unmatched. The germline V gene encodes CDR1 ENHRY and CDR2 SYGVKD. The CDR3 DNA is TGTGCCATCAGTGATCCCTGGTTGGGACAGGGTTCCTACGAGCAGTACTTC. Its translation: CAISDPWLGQGSYEQYF.

This clonotype was seen a few times. V usage is TRBV18 and J usage is TRBJ1-2; 8 bases align to TRBD1. V trimming: 6 bases; J trimming: 3 bases; junction bases outside the gene matches: 3. Germline V gene lookup returns CDR1 KGHSH and CDR2 LQKENI. This CDR3 spans 13 amino acids. Here the CDR3 reads CASSEDRDYGYTF. In nucleotides, the CDR3 is TGTGCCAGCTCGGAGGACAGGGACTATGGCTACACCTTC.